Each of the 27 T cell receptor beta chains below was sequenced from the same sample in a study of T cell responses to AZD1222 COVID-19 vaccine. TCRdb's table, derived via immunoSEQ multiplex PCR, lists solely in-frame clones and lacks some. Of 95,000 to 110,000 clones in the sample, approximately 93% were seen once. The source was peripheral blood, collected on day 0 of AZD1222 vaccination. Receptor source: an adult in good health.

V and J are TRBV11-3 and TRBJ1-1, with D unresolved. Germline V gene sequence: CDR1 SGHNT, CDR2 YENEEA. There are 12 residues in the CDR3. The V and J ends lost 2 bases and 11 bases respectively, with 12 bases between them. The CDR3 sequence is CASSLTKKGAFF. The DNA of the CDR3 is TGTGCCAGCAGCTTAACAAAGAAAGGGGCTTTCTTT.

The V gene is TRBV28, the J gene TRBJ1-1; D is unresolved. CDR1 is MDHEN, CDR2 SYDVKM, per germline. V lost 3 bases to trimming and J lost 5 bases, with 13 bases between them. The CDR3 consists of 14 residues. The CDR3 sequence: CASSFYSSGTEAFF. CDR3 coding DNA: TGTGCCAGCAGTTTTTATTCATCGGGAACTGAAGCTTTCTTT.

The chain has TRBV29-1 and TRBJ1-3; D not resolved. Germline V gene lookup returns CDR1 SQVTM and CDR2 ANQGSEA. V lost 5 bases and J lost 0, with 5 bases in between. The CDR3 contains 12 residues. As DNA, the CDR3 is TGCAGCGTTCACCTCTCTGGAAACACCATATATTTT. This gives the protein CSVHLSGNTIYF.

Concerning this clone: A read error may account for a junction end that differs from germline. V and J are TRBV2 and TRBJ2-7, with 8 bases fitting TRBD1. CDR3 length: 14 amino acids. The germline gives CDR1 SNHLY, CDR2 FYNNEI. The CDR3 nucleotides read TGTGCCAGCGGCCGGACAGGGCTCGGCGGGGCCGTGGGCTTC. Protein product: CASGRTGLGGAVGF.

CDR3 region: CASSAQGAVYEQYF. CDR3 nucleotide sequence: TGTGCCAGCAGCGCACAGGGGGCTGTCTACGAGCAGTACTTC. This chain joins TRBV6-5 and TRBJ2-7; 9 nucleotides agree with TRBD1. The germline CDR1 and CDR2 sequences are MNHEY and SVGAGI. J lost 3 bases, V lost 6 bases, and 6 bases had no gene match. CDR3 length: 14 residues.

The J gene is TRBJ2-2, the V gene TRBV2; possible D gene TRBD1, 6 bases. CDR1 is SNHLY and CDR2 is FYNNEI in the germline V gene. The CDR3 is 13 residues long. The V end lost 8 bases, the J end lost 7 bases, and 14 bases lay between the germline ends. CDR3 amino acids: CASRTDPVGELFF. CDR3 coding DNA: TGTGCCAGCCGGACAGACCCCGTCGGGGAGCTGTTTTTT.

The chain couples TRBV13 to TRBJ1-1; D might be TRBD1 (5 bases). V was shortened by 3 bases and J by 3 bases, with 17 bases between the two germline ends. The length of the CDR3 is 16 residues. CDR1 and CDR2 (germline): PRHDT, FYEKMQ (reference sequence). The CDR3 sequence: CASSFGALDSYTEAFF. CDR3 sequence (DNA): TGTGCCAGCAGCTTTGGTGCGCTAGACAGTTACACTGAAGCTTTCTTT. The whole variable domain, filled in from reference TRBV13 and TRBJ1-1, reads AAGVIQSPRHLIKEKRETATLKCYPIPRHDTVYWYQQGPGQDPQFLISFYEKMQSDKGSIPDRFSAQQFSDYHSELNMSSLELGDSALYFCASSFGALDSYTEAFFGQGTRLTVV.

The rearrangement joins TRBV3-1 (or the pseudogene TRBV3-2) to TRBJ2-5, with D uncertain. Trimming pared 6 bases from V and 4 bases from J, leaving 9 bases between. The length of the CDR3 is 12 residues. In germline, CDR1 is LGHDT, CDR2 YNNKEL (reference sequence). The CDR3 DNA is TGTGCCAGCAGAGGGCCTTTAGAGACCCAGTACTTC. Its translation: CASRGPLETQYF.

The genes are TRBV2 and TRBJ2-1; 12 nucleotides line up with TRBD2. V gave up 6 bases and J gave up 5 bases; unmatched junction bases: 5. This CDR3 is built from 15 residues. The germline gives CDR1 SNHLY, CDR2 FYNNEI. The CDR3 protein is CASRWASGRDNEQFF. CDR3 bases: TGTGCCAGCAGGTGGGCTAGCGGGAGGGACAATGAGCAGTTCTTC.

This clone was seen a single time. The rearrangement joins TRBV11-3 to TRBJ2-3; TRBD2 matches 9 bases. Germline assignment: CDR1 SGHNT and CDR2 YENEEA. V shed 3 bases, J shed 3 bases, and the junction held 10 bases outside the gene matches. This CDR3 has 17 residues. For the CDR3, the DNA is TGTGCCAGCAGCTTGCTAGCGGGACTTTTGCGGACAGATACGCAGTATTTT. Protein product: CASSLLAGLLRTDTQYF.

This rearrangement joins TRBV3-1 (or the pseudogene TRBV3-2) to TRBJ1-1; no reliable D call. V was shortened by 4 bases and J by 0 bases, with 3 bases between the two germline ends. Looked up from germline, CDR1 is LGHDT and CDR2 is YNNKEL (reference sequence). This CDR3 spans 12 amino acids. CDR3 DNA sequence: TGTGCCAGCAGCCGAATGAACACTGAAGCTTTCTTT. Protein: CASSRMNTEAFF.

The chain combines TRBV5-1 with TRBJ2-3; 9 bases align to TRBD1. V shed 4 bases, J shed 6 bases, and the junction held 12 bases outside the gene matches. This CDR3 region has 16 residues. In germline, CDR1 is SGHRS, CDR2 YFSETQ. DNA for the CDR3: TGCGCCAGCAGCAGTGGCGGGACAGGGATGGCGGATACGCAGTATTTT. Protein sequence: CASSSGGTGMADTQYF.

J is TRBJ1-2 and V is TRBV28; D not certain. The CDR3 is made up of 13 amino acids. Germline V gene data show CDR1 as MDHEN and CDR2 as SYDVKM. The V end was cut by 6 bases, the J end by 0 bases, with 8 bases between. The CDR3 here is CASRPPPNYGYTF. The CDR3 bases are TGTGCCAGCAGGCCTCCCCCTAACTATGGCTACACCTTC.

The chain has TRBV6-2 or TRBV6-3 and TRBJ2-3; D is unclear. Germline V CDR1 and CDR2: MNHEY, SVGEGT. V shed 2 bases and J shed 0 bases, with 15 bases lying between them. The CDR3 runs 17 residues. The CDR3 DNA reads TGTGCCAGCAGTTACGGGTCCGCCCAGGAAAGCACAGATACGCAGTATTTT. As protein: CASSYGSAQESTDTQYF.

This clone turned up a few times. This chain uses TRBV11-1 with TRBJ2-2; 7 bases are a match to TRBD1. Germline CDR1 reads SGHAT; CDR2 reads FQDESV (reference sequence). The CDR3 is made up of 15 amino acids. V lost 2 bases, J lost 7 bases, and 7 bases stayed unmatched. CDR3: CASSLRGRHSGELFF. DNA for the CDR3: TGTGCCAGCAGCTTAAGGGGGCGGCACAGCGGGGAGCTGTTTTTT.

This rearrangement joins TRBV27 to TRBJ2-3; a possible D gene is TRBD1 (6 bases). V was pared by 10 bases and J by 2 bases, with 19 bases between. The CDR3 is made up of 15 amino acids. In germline, CDR1 is MNHEY, CDR2 SMNVEV (reference sequence). The CDR3 sequence is CATSPRGLYTDTQYF. For the CDR3, the DNA is TGTGCCACCTCCCCCAGGGGCCTTTACACAGATACGCAGTATTTT.

This chain connects TRBV18 to TRBJ1-2; D is perhaps TRBD1 (5 bases). Trimming removed 0 bases at V and 8 bases at J, with 16 bases between. Germline CDR1 KGHSH, CDR2 LQKENI. The CDR3 is 15 residues long. The CDR3 spells CASSPPMTGSGGYTF. CDR3 bases: TGTGCCAGCTCACCACCGATGACGGGCTCAGGGGGCTACACCTTC.

This clone was seen only once. This rearrangement joins TRBV3-1 (or the pseudogene TRBV3-2) to TRBJ2-2; D ambiguous. Looked up from germline, CDR1 is LGHDT and CDR2 is YNNKEL (reference sequence). Trimming cost V 1 base and J 5 bases, with 14 bases left between them. The CDR3 sequence is 16 residues long. CDR3: CASSQGIRRDTGELFF. The CDR3 nucleotides read TGTGCCAGCAGCCAAGGGATTCGAAGGGATACCGGGGAGCTGTTTTTT.

The V and J genes are TRBV4-2 and TRBJ1-2; no clear D gene. CDR3 length: 16 residues. Trimming took 0 bases from V and 0 from J, leaving 11 bases between them. The germline CDR1 and CDR2 sequences are LGHNA and YNFKEQ. CDR3 in amino acids: CASSQEERLSNYGYTF. In DNA, the CDR3 is TGTGCCAGCAGCCAAGAGGAAAGGCTTTCTAACTATGGCTACACCTTC.

The CDR3 reads CASSQDYREASADTQYF. The CDR3 DNA is TGTGCCAGCAGCCAAGATTACCGGGAGGCCTCCGCAGATACGCAGTATTTT. The V and J genes are TRBV3-1 (or the pseudogene TRBV3-2) and TRBJ2-3; 7 bases line up with TRBD2. The V gene's germline CDR1 is LGHDT and CDR2 YNNKEL (reference sequence). The CDR3 totals 17 residues. Germline trimming cut 0 bases from V and 4 bases from J; bases unmatched to any gene: 10.

The rearrangement uses TRBV5-4 and TRBJ2-3; the match to TRBD2 covers 11 bases. CDR1 and CDR2 (germline): SGHNT, YYREEE (reference sequence). This CDR3 is 15 amino acids long. Trimming removed 4 bases from V and 6 bases from J; junction bases left unmatched: 7. CDR3 bases: TGTGCCAGCAGCGTACTAGCGGGAGAGGGGGATACGCAGTATTTT. Residues: CASSVLAGEGDTQYF.

This clone was seen a single time. The gene calls are TRBV12-3 or TRBV12-4 and TRBJ2-1, with unresolved D. The V end was cut by 2 bases, the J end by 4 bases, with 6 bases between. CDR3 length: 13 residues. CDR3 DNA sequence: TGTGCCAGCAGTTTAAGTGGGTACAATGAGCAGTTCTTC. This sequence encodes CASSLSGYNEQFF.

The table lists this clone with a count of one. The chain has TRBV19 and TRBJ2-7, with 7 bases identical to TRBD1. Trimming cost V 5 bases and J 0 bases; bases outside gene matches: 10. CDR1 and CDR2 (germline): LNHDA, SQIVND (reference sequence). There are 16 residues in the CDR3. The CDR3 reads CASSSRTGPSSYEQYF. CDR3 nucleotide sequence: TGTGCCAGTAGTTCCCGGACAGGCCCGAGCTCCTACGAGCAGTACTTC.

The chain links TRBV29-1 to TRBJ2-1, with no clear D. V lost 7 bases and J lost 2, with 9 bases in between. The germline gives CDR1 SQVTM, CDR2 ANQGSEA. The CDR3 extends over 12 amino acids. Here the CDR3 DNA reads TGCAGCGCCCTCCCCGCCTACAATGAGCAGTTCTTC. Amino acids: CSALPAYNEQFF.

The gene calls are TRBV6-5 and TRBJ1-5; D unclear. Germline CDR1 MNHEY, CDR2 SVGAGI. CDR3 length: 15 amino acids. V was clipped by 3 bases and J by 0 bases, with 9 bases between them. The CDR3 DNA sequence: TGTGCCAGCAGTTATGCAGGAAATAGCAATCAGCCCCAGCATTTT. It encodes CASSYAGNSNQPQHF.

The chain recombines TRBV5-4 with TRBJ1-1; D gene ambiguous. The CDR3 is 13 amino acids. The V end lost 0 bases, the J end lost 2 bases, and 5 bases lay between the germline ends. The germline gives CDR1 SGHNT, CDR2 YYREEE (reference sequence). Here the CDR3 reads CASSLEENTEAFF. The CDR3 region has the DNA TGTGCCAGCAGCTTGGAGGAAAACACTGAAGCTTTCTTT. The variable domain in full, with the rest retrieved from reference TRBV5-4 and TRBJ1-1, is ETGVTQSPTHLIKTRGQQVTLRCSSQSGHNTVSWYQQALGQGPQFIFQYYREEENGRGNFPPRFSGLQFPNYSSELNVNALELDDSALYLCASSLEENTEAFFGQGTRLTVV.

The V call is TRBV20-1, the J call TRBJ2-3, with D unclear. V was cut by 4 bases and J by 10 bases, with 9 bases left in between. The V gene's germline CDR1 is DFQATT and CDR2 SNEGSKA (reference sequence). This CDR3 has 10 amino acids. The DNA of the CDR3 is TGCAGTGCTATGGCCGTGGCGCAGTATTTT. Translating it yields CSAMAVAQYF.